The next 5 T cell receptor beta chains were all read from a single sample in a study of blood T cell repertoires in COVID-19. Data came from immunoSEQ multiplex PCR; TCRdb stores just in-frame clones and leaves some out. The sample consists of some 520,000 clones, about 88% of them appearing once. Source material: peripheral blood. These receptors originate from a man younger than 30 with COVID-19, enrolled during active disease.

In its sample, this clone was seen once. The chain couples TRBV5-6 to TRBJ2-3; weak D call: TRBD2 (6 bases). This CDR3 contains 14 residues. Trimming cost V 6 bases and J 6 bases, with 17 bases left between them. Germline lookup yields CDR1 SGHDT and CDR2 YYEEEE. The CDR3: CASTLALGRDTQYF. The CDR3 DNA reads as TGTGCCAGCACCCTAGCGCTAGGGAGGGATACGCAGTATTTT. Complete variable domain (other parts from reference TRBV5-6 and TRBJ2-3): DAGVTQSPTHLIKTRGQQVTLRCSPKSGHDTVSWYQQALGQGPQFIFQYYEEEERQRGNFPDRFSGHQFPNYSSELNVNALLLGDSALYLCASTLALGRDTQYFGPGTRLTVL.

The chain uses TRBV5-4 and TRBJ2-2; 10 positions agree with TRBD2. CDR1 is SGHNT and CDR2 is YYREEE in the germline V gene (reference sequence). The CDR3 covers 12 residues. The CDR3 nucleotides are TGTCTAGCGGGAGCGAACACCGGGGAGCTGTTTTTT. Amino acids: CLAGANTGELFF. Complete variable domain (other parts from reference TRBV5-4 and TRBJ2-2): ETGVTQSPTHLIKTRGQQVTLRCSSQSGHNTVSWYQQALGQGPQFIFQYYREEENGRGNFPPRFSGLQFPNYSSELNVNALELDDSALYLCLAGANTGELFFGEGSRLTVL.

This clone has a handful of counts. The genes are TRBV6-5 and TRBJ2-2; 14 bases match TRBD2. The V gene's germline CDR1 is MNHEY and CDR2 SVGAGI. Unmatched junction bases numbered 2, after V lost 2 bases and J lost 6 bases. The CDR3 has 16 residues. CDR3 nucleotides: TGTGCCAGCAGTTACCGGACTAGCGGGGGGTCCGGGGAGCTGTTTTTT. This sequence encodes CASSYRTSGGSGELFF.

The rearrangement uses TRBV11-2 and TRBJ2-7; 10 bases are shared with TRBD1. Germline CDR1 reads SGHAT; CDR2 reads FQNNGV. Trimming cost V 5 bases and J 3 bases; bases outside gene matches: 10. The CDR3 is 16 amino acids. The CDR3 spells CASSPELGQGNYEQYF. Here the CDR3 DNA reads TGTGCCAGCAGCCCCGAACTGGGACAGGGGAACTACGAGCAGTACTTC.

V gene TRBV21-1 combines with J gene TRBJ2-1; the tabulated D call, TRBD2, remains unverified against the DNA. TRBV21-1 is an annotated pseudogene. The CDR3 has 16 amino acids. CDR3 sequence (DNA): TGTGCCAGCAGCAAAAGAGGACTAGCGGGTTACAATGAGCAGTTCTTC. Amino acid sequence: CASSKRGLAGYNEQFF.